The rows below give T cell receptor beta chains drawn from one sample of a study of technical replicates of blood from a handful of donors. Produced via immunoSEQ multiplex PCR; TCRdb's table is partial and in-frame only. The sample lists around 62,000 clones; 95% to 97% were seen once. Sample: T cells isolated from PBMCs. The receptors stem from a human donor in good health. Each CDR3 is given with its conserved first and last residue. D genes are given only for firm matches. The size entry is marked missing in some rows and otherwise reads once, few, many or a size class.

>TRBV7-3|TRBD2|TRBJ2-7|-
TGTGCCAGCAGCTTAATAGGGAGGGGCTACGAGCAGTACTTC
CASSLIGRGYEQYF
>TRBV5-4|TRBD1|TRBJ2-1|-
TGTGCCAGCAGCAGGACAGGGAGTTACAATGAGCAGTTCTTC
CASSRTGSYNEQFF
>TRBV9|TRBD1|TRBJ2-5|-
TGTGCCAGCAGCTTGCGGGACAGGGGAAGCAGGGAGACCCAGTACTTC
CASSLRDRGSRETQYF
>TRBV9|-|TRBJ1-1|-
TGTGCCAGCAGCGTAGATTGGAGGTCCCCTGAAGCTTTCTTT
CASSVDWRSPEAFF
>TRBV7-2|TRBD1|TRBJ1-2|-
TGTGCCAGCAGCTTAGTTATAGGAACAGGGGTTGCCAGGGACTATGGCTACACCTTC
CASSLVIGTGVARDYGYTF
>TRBV6-6|-|TRBJ1-4|-
TGTGCCAGCAGTTACTCAAGAGGGAATGAAAAACTGTTTTTT
CASSYSRGNEKLFF
>TRBV4-2|TRBD2|TRBJ2-1|-
TGTGCCAGCACCCCGGGACTAGCGGGCCATGAGCAGTTCTTC
CASTPGLAGHEQFF
>TRBV15|-|TRBJ2-1|-
TGTGCCACCAGCAGAGTTTCCCTAGTGGATGAGCAGTTCTTC
CATSRVSLVDEQFF
>TRBV4-2|-|TRBJ2-2|-
TGTGCCAGCAGCCAAGATCAGGGAAAACCCACCGGGGAGCTGTTTTTT
CASSQDQGKPTGELFF
>TRBV5-6|-|TRBJ1-1|-
TGTGCCAGCAGCTCGGTCCTAGAAGCTTTCTTT
CASSSVLEAFF
>TRBV6-1|TRBD2|TRBJ2-7|once
TGTGCCAGCAGTGAAGAGGGCGGGAGGGCCCGGTTC
CASSEEGGRARF
>TRBV6-5|TRBD1|TRBJ1-1|-
TGTGCCACCCGACAGGGGGCATACACTGAAGCTTTCTTT
CATRQGAYTEAFF
>TRBV7-6|TRBD2|TRBJ2-7|-
TGTGCCAGCAGCTTGACTAGCGGGATGTCATACGAGCAGTACTTC
CASSLTSGMSYEQYF
>TRBV2|-|TRBJ1-1|once
TGTGCCAGCCTCGAGAGGGAAGCTTTCTTT
CASLEREAFF
>TRBV29-1|TRBD1|TRBJ2-3|-
TGCAGCGCAGCCGGGACAGCGATTTCAGATACGCAGTATTTT
CSAAGTAISDTQYF
>TRBV16|TRBD1|TRBJ1-2|-
TGTGCCAGCAGCCAATCGCTACGGGACAGCTACTATGGCTACACCTTC
CASSQSLRDSYYGYTF
>TRBV4-1|TRBD2|TRBJ2-7|-
TGCGCCAGCAGCCAGTCTCTCGCGGGAGCCTACGAGCAGTACTTC
CASSQSLAGAYEQYF
>TRBV25-1|-|TRBJ1-1|-
TGTGCCAGCCGGGGGGAGTCGGGAATGAACACTGAAGCTTTCTTT
CASRGESGMNTEAFF
>TRBV10-2|TRBD1|TRBJ1-5|-
TGCGCCAGCAGTCAGGACAGGGGTAGCAATCAGCCCCAGCATTTT
CASSQDRGSNQPQHF
>TRBV9|TRBD2|TRBJ2-3|-
TGTGCCAGCAGCGTAGGTGGGAGGGACCGGGCAGATACGCAGTATTTT
CASSVGGRDRADTQYF
>TRBV10-3|TRBD1|TRBJ2-2|-
TGTGCCATCAGTGCGACAGGGTGGAGAGGGGAGCTGTTTTTT
CAISATGWRGELFF
>TRBV4-1|TRBD2|TRBJ2-3|-
TGCGCCAGCAGCCAACGGTATACGCTAGCGGGAGGGAAAGATACGCAGTATTTT
CASSQRYTLAGGKDTQYF
>TRBV7-9|-|TRBJ1-2|-
TGTGCCAGCAATGACCCTTCGGAGGCGCGGGGCTACACCTTC
CASNDPSEARGYTF
>TRBV5-4|TRBD1|TRBJ2-1|-
TGTGCCAGCAGCAAGGGGACAGGAGGGTACAATGAGCAGTTCTTC
CASSKGTGGYNEQFF
>TRBV19|-|TRBJ1-1|-
TGTGCCAGTAGTACACGGGGGTGGACTGAAGCTTTCTTT
CASSTRGWTEAFF
>TRBV5-6|TRBD2|TRBJ2-1|-
TGTGCCAGCAGTTTAGCGGGAGCCTACTACAATGAGCAGTTCTTC
CASSLAGAYYNEQFF
>TRBV29-1|TRBD2|TRBJ2-1|-
TGCAGCGTTGGAGGTCTAGCGGATCCCTACAATGAGCAGTTCTTC
CSVGGLADPYNEQFF
>TRBV9|TRBD2|TRBJ2-5|-
TGTGCCAGCAGTCCGGGACTAGCGGAGACCCAGTACTTC
CASSPGLAETQYF
>TRBV19|-|TRBJ1-5|once
TGTGCCAGTAGTGACAGTTGGAATAGCAATCAGCCCCAGCATTTT
CASSDSWNSNQPQHF
>TRBV25-1|-|TRBJ1-1|-
TGTGCCAGCAGCCTTGGGGGCGCAAATGCTTTCTTT
CASSLGGANAFF
>TRBV5-5|TRBD1|TRBJ1-1|-
TGTGCCAGCAGCTTCGGGACAGAGACTGAAGCTTTCTTT
CASSFGTETEAFF
>TRBV6-5|-|TRBJ2-7|-
TGTGCCAGCGAGAGGGAGTCGCTCTACGAGCAGTACTTC
CASERESLYEQYF
>TRBV4-1|TRBD1|TRBJ2-5|-
TGCGCCAGCAGCCAAGTCTGGACAGGCTTGGGAGAGACCCAGTACTTC
CASSQVWTGLGETQYF
>TRBV23-1|TRBD1|TRBJ2-6|-
TGCGCCAGGCCGGGACAGGGACTTCCTGGGGCCAACGTCCTGACTTTC
CARPGQGLPGANVLTF
>TRBV25-1|-|TRBJ2-1|-
TGTGCCAGCATGGCGGGCAATGAGCAGTTCTTC
CASMAGNEQFF
>TRBV9|TRBD1|TRBJ1-4|-
TGTGCCAGCAGCGTAGGTCTTGGGACAGGGCAAAATGAAAAACTGTTTTTT
CASSVGLGTGQNEKLFF
>TRBV7-9|-|TRBJ2-7|-
TGTGCCAGCAGTCGGGACTCGGGGAACGAGCAGTACTTC
CASSRDSGNEQYF
>TRBV6-5|TRBD1|TRBJ1-2|-
TGTGCCAGCAGTTATAAAGGGGGACAGTATGGCTACACCTTC
CASSYKGGQYGYTF
>TRBV7-2|-|TRBJ1-4|-
TGTGCCAGCAGCTTAGCCCAGGGGAAACTGTTTTTT
CASSLAQGKLFF
>TRBV7-9|-|TRBJ1-1|-
TGTGCCAGACAACCCCAGGGCACTGAAGCTTTCTTT
CARQPQGTEAFF